The following is a T cell receptor beta chain sequence with its context. Its antigen is unknown. The sample originates from a study of T-cell memory formation after mild COVID-19. Study-level background: TCR clusters were mostly confined to one donor each. Study-wide findings and caveats: Nothing showed for sure that second-wave clones peaking on day 37 were SARS-CoV-2 specific. Memory from before infection featured some responding clones, which suggests cross-reactive memory joined.

Constant-segment primers were used for 5'RACE, and the resulting TCR alpha and TCR beta cDNA libraries carried sample barcodes and UMIs. A single record per CDR3 protein comes from TCRdb applying MiXCR to the 5' RACE reads. The sample contains a few hundred thousand distinct CDR3 sequences, 20% to 25% of which appear only once. The receptor was derived from a man between 18 and 29 years old who had mild COVID-19 (a few samples of this study predate the infection). Cell type and time point are not known. The sequenced sample consisted of PBMCs or a T cell subset sorted from them (not recorded which).

The CDR3 region has the DNA TGTGCCAGCAGCTTGAATAGCGGGGGCGTGGGAGAGACCCAGTACTTC. Its translation is CASSLNSGGVGETQYF. The chain combines TRBV11-1 with TRBJ2-5; 9 bases are a match to TRBD2. The ends lost 3 bases at V and 4 bases at J; junction bases unmatched: 9. The CDR3 contains 16 residues. Germline V gives CDR1 SGHAT, CDR2 FQDESV (reference sequence).